This is a list of T cell receptor beta chains from one sample in a study of T cell repertoires in cytomegalovirus infection. Each CDR3 protein gets one entry after TCRdb re-called the reads with MiXCR. The data show some 400,000 distinct CDR3 sequences, 15% to 20% seen once. Sequenced sample: PBMCs. These receptors all stem from a human donor in good health (CMV status not recorded). Some clones in this sample may be carry-over from other donors' samples. Each CDR3 is given with its conserved first and last residue. A D gene is named only where the DNA matches it firmly. Clone size appears in some rows only: once, few, many, or a class for an expanded clone.

cdr3_nt	cdr3_aa	d_call	clone_size	v_call	j_call
TGCGCCAGCAGCCAAGGACTAGCGGGGGTTTACACCGGGGAGCTGTTTTTT	CASSQGLAGVYTGELFF	TRBD2	many	TRBV4-1	TRBJ2-2
TGTGCCAGCAGCCCCCGCGTGGATACGCAGTATTTT	CASSPRVDTQYF	-	many	TRBV7-2	TRBJ2-3
TGTGCCAGCAGCACAGGGACGTCTGATAATTCACCCCTCCACTTT	CASSTGTSDNSPLHF	-	many	TRBV7-2	TRBJ1-6
TGTGCCAGCAGCCAAGTGTCGTACACTGAAGCTTTCTTT	CASSQVSYTEAFF	-	few	TRBV4-2	TRBJ1-1
TGTGCCAGCAGTGAAAGGAGAACCGCGGGGTATGAGCAGTTCTTC	CASSERRTAGYEQFF	-	-	TRBV2	TRBJ2-1
TGCAGTGCTAGAGAAACCTCCCGGGAGGCTTTCTTT	CSARETSREAFF	-	-	TRBV20-1	TRBJ1-1
TGTGCCAGCAGCTCCGCAGTTAATGAAAAACTGTTTTTT	CASSSAVNEKLFF	-	few	TRBV5-4	TRBJ1-4
TGTGCCAGCAGCAGACGGGGACAGGATGAAAAACTGTTTTTT	CASSRRGQDEKLFF	TRBD1	-	TRBV28	TRBJ1-4
TGTGCCAGCAGCTATAGCGGGAGGGGCTACAATGAGCAGTTCTTC	CASSYSGRGYNEQFF	TRBD2	many	TRBV7-2	TRBJ2-1
TGTGCCAGCAGTTTAAACCCCCGTCGGTCTGAAGCTTTCTTT	CASSLNPRRSEAFF	-	few	TRBV27	TRBJ1-1
TGTGCCAGCAGCTTCTCCCCCGGGGAGCTGTTTTTT	CASSFSPGELFF	-	many	TRBV7-2	TRBJ2-2
TGTGCCAGCAGTACGACAGGGTTCCATGGGGAGCTGTTTTTT	CASSTTGFHGELFF	TRBD1	many	TRBV12-3/TRBV12-4	TRBJ2-2
TGTGCCAGCAGCACCCACAGGTCAGATACGCAGTATTTT	CASSTHRSDTQYF	-	many	TRBV7-2	TRBJ2-3
TGTGCCAGCAGTGTTCCGGGACGGATTAAGGAGCTGTTTTTT	CASSVPGRIKELFF	-	-	TRBV5-4	TRBJ2-2
TGTGCCAGCAGCTGGACGGGGTTTCGGCAAGAGACCCAGTACTTC	CASSWTGFRQETQYF	-	few	TRBV12-3/TRBV12-4	TRBJ2-5
TGCGCCAGCAGCCAAGATGGGGCCTATTCACCCCTCCACTTT	CASSQDGAYSPLHF	-	-	TRBV4-1	TRBJ1-6
TGCGCCAGCAGCCCAGGCCGGGGGTCGAATGAGCAGTTCTTC	CASSPGRGSNEQFF	-	-	TRBV5-1	TRBJ2-1
TGCGCCAGCAGCAACGGACCGGACAGCAATGAGCAGTTCTTC	CASSNGPDSNEQFF	-	many	TRBV5-1	TRBJ2-1
TGTGCCAGCAGCTTAGGGCCAGCAACGAACACTGAAGCTTTCTTT	CASSLGPATNTEAFF	-	many	TRBV7-2	TRBJ1-1
TGTGCCAGCAGCTTAGTGCAGCAGGGTCGGGAGACCCAGTACTTC	CASSLVQQGRETQYF	-	many	TRBV7-2	TRBJ2-5
TGCAGTGCTAACGGAGGGTCCCAAGATACGCAGTATTTT	CSANGGSQDTQYF	-	few	TRBV20-1	TRBJ2-3
TGTGCCAGCACCTCGCTCTCGAGAGGGAATGAGGATAATGAGCAGTTCTTC	CASTSLSRGNEDNEQFF	-	-	TRBV7-9	TRBJ2-1
TGTGCCATCAGTCCGCGGACTAGCGGTAACAATGAGCAGTTCTTC	CAISPRTSGNNEQFF	TRBD2	many	TRBV10-3	TRBJ2-1
TGTGCCAGCAGCTTGGATGGGCTTCGGGCTTTCTTT	CASSLDGLRAFF	-	many	TRBV7-2	TRBJ1-1
TGTGCCAGCAGCTTGGTCTCTGGGAACACAGATACGCAGTATTTT	CASSLVSGNTDTQYF	-	many	TRBV7-2	TRBJ2-3
TGTGCCCGGACAGGGATGAACACTGAAGCTTTCTTT	CARTGMNTEAFF	TRBD1	-	TRBV6-8	TRBJ1-1
TGTGCCAGCAGTTACGCGGGGGCTAATGAGCAGTTCTTC	CASSYAGANEQFF	-	many	TRBV6-5	TRBJ2-1
TGCAGTGCTAGCGCCGTGTTGGGCCGAACTAGCACAGATACGCAGTATTTT	CSASAVLGRTSTDTQYF	-	-	TRBV20-1	TRBJ2-3